The following is a T cell receptor (beta chain) sequence with its context. The source of the sample is a study of blood T cell repertoires in COVID-19. V dropped 3 bases and J dropped 0 bases, with 13 bases sitting between them. The CDR3 loop spans 16 amino acids. CDR1 and CDR2 from the germline V gene are PRHDT and FYEKMQ (reference sequence). TCRdb keeps only in-frame clones here, not all; method: immunoSEQ multiplex PCR. The data show about 40,000 clones, about 85% seen once. Sequencing used peripheral blood. The sequence was obtained from a human donor in a cohort sampled during active COVID-19. The chain is built from TRBV13 and TRBJ2-3; perhaps TRBD2 as D (5 bases). The CDR3 loop is CASSLKGATSTDTQYF. CDR3 coding DNA: TGTGCCAGCAGCTTGAAGGGAGCCACTAGCACAGATACGCAGTATTTT.